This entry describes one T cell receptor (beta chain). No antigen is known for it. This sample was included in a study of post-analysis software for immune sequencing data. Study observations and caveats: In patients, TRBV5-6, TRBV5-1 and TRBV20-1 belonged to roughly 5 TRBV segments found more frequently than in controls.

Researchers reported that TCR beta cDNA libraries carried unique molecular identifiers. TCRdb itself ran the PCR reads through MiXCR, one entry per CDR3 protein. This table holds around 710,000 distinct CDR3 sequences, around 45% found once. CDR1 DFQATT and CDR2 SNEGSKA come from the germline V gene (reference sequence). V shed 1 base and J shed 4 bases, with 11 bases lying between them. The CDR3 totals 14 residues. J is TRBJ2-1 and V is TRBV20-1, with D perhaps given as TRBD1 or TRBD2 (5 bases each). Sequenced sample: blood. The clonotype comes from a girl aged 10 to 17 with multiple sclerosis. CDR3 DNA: TGCAGTGCTAGAGCGCCGAGGGGATACAATGAGCAGTTCTTC. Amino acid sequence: CSARAPRGYNEQFF.